A single sample is the source of the 27 T cell receptor beta chains below, sequenced in a study of OX40 agonist ivuxolimab in advanced cancers. Profiled with immunoSEQ multiplex PCR; TCRdb holds only in-frame clones, not every one. The sample consists of roughly 40,000 clones, 85% to 90% of them appearing once. The specimen comprised CD4+ or CD8+ T cells sorted from blood, sampled in a trial of the OX40 agonist ivuxolimab. All receptors derive from an adult with an advanced solid tumor such as melanoma, head and neck, liver or kidney cancer.

This rearrangement joins TRBV5-1 to TRBJ2-3, with 8 bases aligning to TRBD2. Trimming removed 3 bases from V and 3 bases from J; junction bases left unmatched: 12. The germline gives CDR1 SGHRS, CDR2 YFSETQ. CDR3 length equals 17 residues. CDR3 in DNA: TGCGCCAGCAGCTACGCGGTGTCGGGAGGGGGTACAGATACGCAGTATTTT. Amino acids: CASSYAVSGGGTDTQYF. The full variable domain, completed using reference TRBV5-1 and TRBJ2-3, is KAGVTQTPRYLIKTRGQQVTLSCSPISGHRSVSWYQQTPGQGLQFLFEYFSETQRNKGNFPGRFSGRQFSNSRSEMNVSTLELGDSALYLCASSYAVSGGGTDTQYFGPGTRLTVL.

The CDR3 spells CASSNMAGGNQPQHF. The CDR3 region has the DNA TGTGCCAGTAGTAATATGGCGGGGGGAAATCAGCCCCAGCATTTT. The chain has TRBV19 and TRBJ1-5, with a tentative D call TRBD1 (5 bases). Trimming removed 4 bases from V and 4 bases from J, with 14 bases in between. The CDR3 runs 15 residues. Germline CDR1 and CDR2: LNHDA and SQIVND (reference sequence).

The DNA of the CDR3 is TGTGCCAGCAGTTCCCACGGGCTTACCTACGAGCAGTACTTC. It yields the protein CASSSHGLTYEQYF. The genes are TRBV6-5 and TRBJ2-7; D is undetermined. The length of the CDR3 is 14 residues. V was pared by 4 bases and J by 2 bases, with 12 bases between. Germline values: CDR1 MNHEY, CDR2 SVGAGI.

In its sample, this clone was seen once. The chain recombines TRBV10-2 with TRBJ2-3, with 11 bases fitting TRBD2. The germline CDR1 and CDR2 sequences are WSHSY and SAAADI. CDR3 length equals 15 residues. V lost 7 bases to trimming and J lost 4 bases; unmatched junction nucleotides: 7. The CDR3: CASIGTSGRADTQYF. The CDR3, as DNA: TGCGCCAGCATTGGGACTAGCGGTAGGGCAGATACGCAGTATTTT.

This clone came up once. V is TRBV19 and J is TRBJ2-3; no definite D call. The CDR3 loop spans 13 amino acids. Germline CDR1 is LNHDA and CDR2 is SQIVND (reference sequence). V was cut by 8 bases and J by 2 bases, with 11 bases left in between. The CDR3 nucleotides read TGTGCCAGTGCCAAGGGAACCACAGATACGCAGTATTTT. Protein product: CASAKGTTDTQYF.

This rearrangement joins TRBV29-1 to TRBJ1-1; TRBD1 might be the D (5 bases). V was cut by 4 bases and J by 1 base, with 7 bases left in between. Germline CDR1 and CDR2: SQVTM and ANQGSEA. The CDR3 has 12 amino acids. Here the CDR3 DNA reads TGCAGCGTTGGACAGACGAACACTGAAGCTTTCTTT. Translated, it gives CSVGQTNTEAFF.

The chain joins TRBV5-5 to TRBJ2-7, with 8 bases aligning to TRBD1. This CDR3 is 13 amino acids long. With V trimmed by 4 bases and J by 1 base, 1 base remained unmatched. CDR1 is SGHKS and CDR2 is YYEKEE in the germline V gene (reference sequence). The CDR3 DNA is TGTGCCAGCAGCCGACAGGGGTCCTACGAGCAGTACTTC. This sequence encodes CASSRQGSYEQYF.

This clone was found once. The V and J genes are TRBV10-3 and TRBJ1-2; TRBD1 might be the D (6 bases). This CDR3 is built from 14 residues. The ends were cut back, 4 bases at V and 6 bases at J, with 15 bases in the middle. The germline V gene encodes CDR1 ENHRY and CDR2 SYGVKD. CDR3 sequence: CAISGTGRKDGYTF. The CDR3 DNA reads TGTGCCATCAGTGGAACAGGGAGGAAGGATGGCTACACCTTC.

The CDR3 region is CASSRDTVYEQYF. CDR3 sequence (DNA): TGTGCCAGCAGCCGCGACACTGTCTACGAGCAGTACTTC. V is TRBV7-9 and J is TRBJ2-7; the D is unclear. Germline values: CDR1 SEHNR, CDR2 FQNEAQ (reference sequence). The CDR3 totals 13 residues. V was trimmed by 5 bases and J by 3 bases, leaving 11 bases between them.

CDR3 sequence reads: CASSSSGANVLTF. The CDR3 nucleotides read TGTGCCAGCAGTAGTTCTGGGGCCAACGTCCTGACTTTC. The V gene is TRBV6-1, the J gene TRBJ2-6; no firm D call. This CDR3 region has 13 residues. V lost 5 bases and J lost 1, with 3 bases in between. The germline V gene has CDR1 MNHNS and CDR2 SASEGT.

The rearrangement uses TRBV6-1 and TRBJ2-2, with 7 nucleotides matching TRBD2. Germline CDR1 is MNHNS and CDR2 is SASEGT. The J segment lost 6 bases and the V segment lost 4 bases, leaving 11 bases of the junction unmatched. CDR3 length: 16 residues. The CDR3 is CASSAFGTNIAGELFF. In DNA, the CDR3 is TGTGCCAGCAGTGCCTTCGGGACTAATATAGCCGGGGAGCTGTTTTTT.

V and J are TRBV6-1 and TRBJ2-7; 7 bases are a match to TRBD2. With 5 bases clipped from V and 1 base from J, the junction kept 8 bases outside the gene matches. The germline V gene has CDR1 MNHNS and CDR2 SASEGT. This CDR3 comprises 15 residues. The CDR3 is CASSSGAGVSYEQYF. DNA of the CDR3: TGTGCCAGCAGTTCAGGCGCGGGAGTGTCCTACGAGCAGTACTTC.

This clone is a singleton in its sample. The CDR3 region has the DNA TGCAGCGTTACCGGGACGTTGAACACTGAAGCTTTCTTT. It is translated as CSVTGTLNTEAFF. V usage is TRBV29-1 and J usage is TRBJ1-1, with a weak D call TRBD1 (5 bases). This CDR3 contains 13 residues. Germline loops: CDR1 SQVTM, CDR2 ANQGSEA. Deletions cut 5 bases from V and 0 bases from J, with 10 bases between. Based on the CDR3 plus reference TRBV29-1 and TRBJ1-1, the full variable domain is SAVISQKPSRDICQRGTSLTIQCQVDSQVTMMFWYRQQPGQSLTLIATANQGSEATYESGFVIDKFPISRPNLTFSTLTVSNMSPEDSSIYLCSVTGTLNTEAFFGQGTRLTVV.

The CDR3: CASSGLPRTEAFF. The CDR3 DNA is TGTGCCAGCAGCGGACTCCCGAGGACTGAAGCTTTCTTT. The V gene is TRBV2, the J gene TRBJ1-1; D is undetermined. Per the germline V gene, CDR1 is SNHLY and CDR2 is FYNNEI. CDR3 length: 13 residues. Between the trimmed V and J ends, which lost 6 bases and 5 bases, there was a span of 13 bases.

This sequence joins TRBV30 and TRBJ1-1; D remains unclear. The germline V and J ends were trimmed by 2 bases and 0 bases, with 7 bases remaining between them. CDR3 size: 13 residues. CDR1 GTSNPN and CDR2 SVGIG come from the germline V gene (reference sequence). In nucleotides, the CDR3 is TGTGCCTGGAGTAGGGCCATGAACACTGAAGCTTTCTTT. It yields the protein CAWSRAMNTEAFF.

The gene calls are TRBV4-2 and TRBJ2-5; the D gene is possibly TRBD2 (5 bases). The V and J ends lost 1 base and 2 bases respectively, with 17 bases between them. The CDR3 is made up of 17 amino acids. Looked up from germline, CDR1 is LGHNA and CDR2 is YNFKEQ. CDR3 bases: TGTGCCAGCAGCCAAGTGAGGCTAGCCAGCTTTCAAGAGACCCAGTACTTC. Its translation: CASSQVRLASFQETQYF.

The chain uses TRBV7-9 and TRBJ2-7; D is unresolved. The V end lost 5 bases, the J end lost 3 bases, and 14 bases lay between the germline ends. CDR1 and CDR2 (germline): SEHNR, FQNEAQ (reference sequence). The CDR3 consists of 14 residues. The CDR3 coding sequence is TGTGCCAGCAGCCCCCGGTCAACCAACTACGAGCAGTACTTC. It yields the protein CASSPRSTNYEQYF.

This rearrangement joins TRBV21-1 to TRBJ2-1; TRBD2 is the table's D call and was not checked against the DNA. TRBV21-1 is reported as a pseudogene. The CDR3 consists of 18 residues. The CDR3 is CASSKERTGTRVYNEQFF. CDR3 nucleotide sequence: TGTGCCAGCAGCAAAGAAAGGACCGGGACTAGGGTTTACAATGAGCAGTTCTTC.

The V call is TRBV19, the J call TRBJ2-7; 11 bases align to TRBD1. Germline V gene sequence: CDR1 LNHDA, CDR2 SQIVND (reference sequence). This CDR3 is 16 amino acids long. The V segment lost 3 bases and the J segment 5 bases; nucleotides outside the gene matches: 9. This chain's CDR3 is CASSMPRGDRGNEQYF. CDR3 nucleotide sequence: TGTGCCAGTAGTATGCCCCGAGGGGACAGGGGGAACGAGCAGTACTTC.

In its sample, this clone was seen once. The CDR3 DNA sequence: TGTGCCAGCAGCCCAATACAGGGGGCGATCGTATACGAGCAGTACTTC. It translates to CASSPIQGAIVYEQYF. The rearrangement links TRBV28 to TRBJ2-7; 9 bases fit TRBD1. Germline CDR1 is MDHEN and CDR2 is SYDVKM. The length of the CDR3 is 16 residues. J was trimmed by 4 bases and V by 6 bases; bases with no gene match: 13.

This clone was seen once. This chain uses TRBV9 with TRBJ1-2; possibly TRBD1 for D (6 bases). Trimming removed 0 bases at V and 4 bases at J, with 13 bases between. The V gene's germline CDR1 is SGDLS and CDR2 YYNGEE. The length of the CDR3 is 15 residues. The CDR3 DNA follows: TGTGCCAGCAGCGTAGAGGGGGTTGGGAGCTATGGCTACACCTTC. Encoded protein: CASSVEGVGSYGYTF. Together with reference TRBV9 and TRBJ1-2, the CDR3 gives the full variable domain: DSGVTQTPKHLITATGQRVTLRCSPRSGDLSVYWYQQSLDQGLQFLIQYYNGEERAKGNILERFSAQQFPDLHSELNLSSLELGDSALYFCASSVEGVGSYGYTFGSGTRLTVV.

This chain connects TRBV6-5 to TRBJ1-1; unclear D gene. Trimming left V 0 bases short and J 7 bases short, with 18 bases between. The V gene's germline CDR1 is MNHEY and CDR2 SVGAGI. This CDR3 has 16 residues. DNA for the CDR3: TGTGCCAGCAGTTACTCCGGGCTACGGGGAAAGAGTGAAGCTTTCTTT. Its protein is CASSYSGLRGKSEAFF.

The rearrangement links TRBV19 to TRBJ2-3; D is possibly TRBD2 (6 bases). The CDR3 sequence is 17 residues long. In germline, CDR1 is LNHDA, CDR2 SQIVND (reference sequence). Trimming took off 4 bases at V and 4 bases at J, with 21 bases between the two ends. The CDR3 DNA is TGTGCCAGTAGTAAGAAGTTGGGGGGAGATTCTGCAGATACGCAGTATTTT. This codes for CASSKKLGGDSADTQYF. Using reference TRBV19 and TRBJ2-3 for the parts outside the CDR3, the full variable domain is DGGITQSPKYLFRKEGQNVTLSCEQNLNHDAMYWYRQDPGQGLRLIYYSQIVNDFQKGDIAEGYSVSREKKESFPLTVTSAQKNPTAFYLCASSKKLGGDSADTQYFGPGTRLTVL.

The V gene is TRBV10-2, the J gene TRBJ1-5; D not resolved. With 4 bases removed from V and 0 bases from J, the gap between germline ends came to 1 base. The germline V gene encodes CDR1 WSHSY and CDR2 SAAADI. CDR3 length equals 12 residues. The CDR3 sequence is CASSASNQPQHF. The CDR3 DNA is TGCGCCAGCAGTGCTAGCAATCAGCCCCAGCATTTT.

The rearrangement uses TRBV27 and TRBJ2-2; 11 positions match TRBD1. CDR3 size: 14 residues. After removal of 6 bases from V and 5 bases from J, the junction contained 2 bases not matched to a gene. Germline CDR1 is MNHEY and CDR2 is SMNVEV (reference sequence). CDR3 nucleotide sequence: TGTGCCAGCAGCCGGGACAGGGGGACCGGGGAGCTGTTTTTT. The encoded protein is CASSRDRGTGELFF.

The rearrangement uses TRBV11-2 and TRBJ1-1; D is ambiguous. The CDR3 runs to 11 residues. Looked up from germline, CDR1 is SGHAT and CDR2 is FQNNGV. V was cut by 0 bases and J by 11 bases, with 7 bases left in between. DNA of the CDR3: TGTGCCAGCAGCTTAGAGTCGGTCGCTTTCTTT. Translating it yields CASSLESVAFF.

This chain joins TRBV29-1 and TRBJ2-1, with 8 positions matching TRBD1. The CDR3 consists of 12 residues. CDR1 SQVTM and CDR2 ANQGSEA come from the germline V gene. V was clipped by 3 bases and J by 8 bases; unmatched bases: 3. CDR3 residues: CSVDGTGYEQFF. The CDR3 region has the DNA TGCAGCGTTGATGGGACAGGCTATGAGCAGTTCTTC.